The clone carrying this TCR beta chain has just one count. The table came from immunoSEQ multiplex PCR; TCRdb's copy has only in-frame clones and leaves some out. The profile shows around 700,000 clones, 73% of them singletons. CDR3 length: 13 residues. This sample was included in a study of shared clonotypes between healthy human individuals. This chain connects TRBV21-1 to TRBJ2-7. TRBV21-1 is a known pseudogene. The sequenced material came from memory CD4+ T cells sorted from blood. Subset of the sample: CD45RA-negative fraction. This receptor was obtained from a woman between 25 and 40 years old in good health. The CDR3 reads CASSSSLSYEQYF. The CDR3 DNA sequence: TGTGCCAGCAGCAGCAGCCTATCGTACGAGCAGTACTTC.